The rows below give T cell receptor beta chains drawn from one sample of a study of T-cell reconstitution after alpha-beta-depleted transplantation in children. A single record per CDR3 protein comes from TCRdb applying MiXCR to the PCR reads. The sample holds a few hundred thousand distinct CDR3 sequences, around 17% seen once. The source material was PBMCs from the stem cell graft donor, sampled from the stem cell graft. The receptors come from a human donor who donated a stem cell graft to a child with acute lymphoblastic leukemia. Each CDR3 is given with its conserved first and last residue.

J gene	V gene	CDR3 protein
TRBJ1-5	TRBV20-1	CSATGAVRNQPQHF
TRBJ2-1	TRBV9	CASSASGTPSDEQFF
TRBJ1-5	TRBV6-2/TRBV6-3	CASSTTGNNQPQHF
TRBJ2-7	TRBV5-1	CASSFTPVPYEQYF
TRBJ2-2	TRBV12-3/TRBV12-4	CASSFRDDTGELFF
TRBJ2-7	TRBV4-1	CASSQAPGYYEQYF
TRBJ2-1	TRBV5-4	CASSFGQGVYEQFF
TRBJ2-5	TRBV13	CASSPGLGEETQYF
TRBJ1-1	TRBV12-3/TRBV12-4	CASSLIQGAEAFF
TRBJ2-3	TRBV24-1	CATSGRAGGTDTQYF
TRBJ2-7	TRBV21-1	CASSKEREYF
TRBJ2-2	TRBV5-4	CASSLRRFGLDANTGELFF
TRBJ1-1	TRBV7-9	CASGSKGTEAFF
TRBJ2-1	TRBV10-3	CAISESGSELEQFF
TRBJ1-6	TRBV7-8	CASSLRWPWDSPLHF
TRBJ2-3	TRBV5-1	CASSLIAGATDTQYF
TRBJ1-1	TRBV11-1	CASSPPMGQALFLNTEAFF
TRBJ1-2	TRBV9	CASSGRDRGPFNYGYTF
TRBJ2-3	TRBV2	CASSGEISDTQYF
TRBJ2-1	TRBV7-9	CASSWGLGASSYNEQFF
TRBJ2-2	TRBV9	CASSVPRTTNTGELFF
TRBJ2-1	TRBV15	CATSRDSLLGNEQFF
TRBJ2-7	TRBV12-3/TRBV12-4	CASSFKAGSGEQYF
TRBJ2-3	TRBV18	CASSPPWASDTQYF
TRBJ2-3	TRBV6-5	CASSLAGGGMDTQYF
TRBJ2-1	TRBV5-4	CASSLRVEQFF
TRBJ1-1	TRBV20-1	CSARGTGHTEAFF
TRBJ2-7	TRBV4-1	CASSQDPPGQGASEQYF
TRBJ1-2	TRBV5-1	CASSPPLQDLHGYTF
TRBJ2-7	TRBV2	CASSDRVPYEQYF
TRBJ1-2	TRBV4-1	CASSQLGSNYGYTF
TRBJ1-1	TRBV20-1	CSARDPPGTEAFF
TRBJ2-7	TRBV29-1	CSVEVGGYEQYF